This TCR beta chain is drawn from a study of lymphopenia after photon versus proton radiotherapy. Assay: immunoSEQ multiplex PCR; the TCRdb copy retains only in-frame clones and omits some. The sample shows 60,000 to 75,000 clones, roughly nine tenths of them seen only once. Study-level results: Proton therapy kept repertoires fairly stable, unlike photons, which gained effector/memory cells. Post-nadir TCR diversity decline inversely tracked overall survival among those who died.

This CDR3 spans 15 amino acids. Germline V gives CDR1 MGHRA, CDR2 YSYEKL. The V and J ends lost 0 bases and 8 bases, in that order; junction bases with no gene match: 8. Notes on this clone: Its target is not known.

The chain uses TRBV4-1 and TRBJ1-2; 8 positions match TRBD1. The receptor was isolated from a man older than 75 with esophageal cancer. This sample comprised peripheral blood, obtained from a patient treated with proton-based radiotherapy. CDR3: CASSQEANQGAGYTF. Written as DNA, the CDR3 is TGCGCCAGCAGCCAAGAAGCGAATCAGGGGGCCGGCTACACCTTC.